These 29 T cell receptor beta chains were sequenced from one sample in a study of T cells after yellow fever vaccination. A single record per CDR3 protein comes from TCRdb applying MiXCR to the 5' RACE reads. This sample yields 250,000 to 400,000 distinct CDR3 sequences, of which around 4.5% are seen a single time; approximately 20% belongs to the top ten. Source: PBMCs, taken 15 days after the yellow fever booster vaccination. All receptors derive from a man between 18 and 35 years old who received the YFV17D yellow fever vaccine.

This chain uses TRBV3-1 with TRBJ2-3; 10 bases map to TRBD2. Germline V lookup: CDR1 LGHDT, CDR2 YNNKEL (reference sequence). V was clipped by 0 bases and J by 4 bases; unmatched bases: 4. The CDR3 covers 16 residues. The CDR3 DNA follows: TGTGCCAGCAGCCAAGAAAGCGGGGGGGCCGCAGATACGCAGTATTTT. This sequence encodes CASSQESGGAADTQYF.

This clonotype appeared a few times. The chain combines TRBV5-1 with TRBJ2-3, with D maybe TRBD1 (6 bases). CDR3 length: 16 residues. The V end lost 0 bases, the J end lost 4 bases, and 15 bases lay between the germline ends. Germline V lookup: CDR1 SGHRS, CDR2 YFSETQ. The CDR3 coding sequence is TGCGCCAGCAGCTTGGCCTCGAGGGGGAAGGCAGATACGCAGTATTTT. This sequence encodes CASSLASRGKADTQYF.

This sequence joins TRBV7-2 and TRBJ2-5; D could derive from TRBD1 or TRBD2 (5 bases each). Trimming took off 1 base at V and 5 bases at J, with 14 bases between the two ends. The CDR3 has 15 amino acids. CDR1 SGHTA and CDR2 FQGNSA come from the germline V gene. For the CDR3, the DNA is TGTGCCAGCAGCTTAGGGTCGGGGCTCTGGGAGACCCAGTACTTC. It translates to CASSLGSGLWETQYF.

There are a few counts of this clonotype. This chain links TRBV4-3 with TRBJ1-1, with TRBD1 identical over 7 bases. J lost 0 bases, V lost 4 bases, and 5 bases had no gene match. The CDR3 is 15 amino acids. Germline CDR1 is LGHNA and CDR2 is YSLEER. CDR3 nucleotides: TGCGCCAGCAGCCCTTGGACAGGAATGAACACTGAAGCTTTCTTT. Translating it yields CASSPWTGMNTEAFF.

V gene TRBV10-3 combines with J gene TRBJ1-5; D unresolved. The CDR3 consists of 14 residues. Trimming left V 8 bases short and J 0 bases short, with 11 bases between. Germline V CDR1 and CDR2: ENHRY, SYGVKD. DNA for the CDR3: TGTGCCATCGGAGACGGCTATAGCAATCAGCCCCAGCATTTT. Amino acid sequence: CAIGDGYSNQPQHF.

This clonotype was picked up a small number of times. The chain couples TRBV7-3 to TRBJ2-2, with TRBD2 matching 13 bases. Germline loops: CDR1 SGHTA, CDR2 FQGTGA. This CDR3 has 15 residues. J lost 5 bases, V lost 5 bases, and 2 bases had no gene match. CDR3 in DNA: TGTGCCAGCAGCGGGACTAGCGGGGTTACCGGGGAGCTGTTTTTT. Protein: CASSGTSGVTGELFF.

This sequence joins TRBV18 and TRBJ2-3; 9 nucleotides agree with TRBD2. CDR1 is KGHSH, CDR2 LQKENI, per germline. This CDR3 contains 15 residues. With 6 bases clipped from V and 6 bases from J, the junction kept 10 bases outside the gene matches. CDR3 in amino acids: CASSRANSGGDTQYF. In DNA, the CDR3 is TGTGCCAGCTCGCGAGCTAATAGCGGGGGTGATACGCAGTATTTT.

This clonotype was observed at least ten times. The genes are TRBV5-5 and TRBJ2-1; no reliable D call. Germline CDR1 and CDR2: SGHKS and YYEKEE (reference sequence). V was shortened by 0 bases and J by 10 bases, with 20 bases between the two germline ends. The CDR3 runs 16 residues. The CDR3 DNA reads TGTGCCAGCAGCTTGGATGCTGGGGTGTCAACCAGGGAGCAGTTCTTC. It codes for CASSLDAGVSTREQFF.

The CDR3 reads CASSQDWRGAWSEAFF. The CDR3 region has the DNA TGCGCCAGCAGCCAAGATTGGAGGGGCGCTTGGTCTGAAGCTTTCTTT. The chain employs TRBV4-1 and TRBJ1-1, with a possible D match to TRBD1 (5 bases). Trimming cost V 0 bases and J 6 bases, with 17 bases left between them. CDR1 and CDR2 (germline): MGHRA, YSYEKL. The CDR3 contains 16 residues.

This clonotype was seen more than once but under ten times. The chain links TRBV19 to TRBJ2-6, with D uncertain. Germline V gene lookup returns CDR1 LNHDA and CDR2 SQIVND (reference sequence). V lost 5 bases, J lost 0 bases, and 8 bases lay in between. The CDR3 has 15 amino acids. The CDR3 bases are TGTGCCAGTAGTTTAACAGTCTCTGGGGCCAACGTCCTGACTTTC. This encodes CASSLTVSGANVLTF.

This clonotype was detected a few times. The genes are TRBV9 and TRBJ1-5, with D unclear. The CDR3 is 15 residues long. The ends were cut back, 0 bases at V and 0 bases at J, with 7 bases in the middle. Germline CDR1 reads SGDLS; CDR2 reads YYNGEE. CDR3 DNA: TGTGCCAGCAGCGTAGCTGGTAATAGCAATCAGCCCCAGCATTTT. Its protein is CASSVAGNSNQPQHF.

Written as DNA, the CDR3 is TGTGCCAGCTCACCACGAGGGGATCCCGGCTACACCTTC. As protein: CASSPRGDPGYTF. The V and J genes are TRBV18 and TRBJ1-2, with D perhaps TRBD1 (5 bases). Trimming left V 1 base short and J 8 bases short, with 11 bases between. Germline CDR1 and CDR2: KGHSH and LQKENI. This CDR3 contains 13 residues.

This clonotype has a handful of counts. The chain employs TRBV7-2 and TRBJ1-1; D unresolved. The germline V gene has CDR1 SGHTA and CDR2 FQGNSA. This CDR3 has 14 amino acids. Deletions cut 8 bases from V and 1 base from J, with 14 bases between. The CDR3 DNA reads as TGTGCCAGCTCCGCGGTCGGACGGAACACTGAAGCTTTCTTT. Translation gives CASSAVGRNTEAFF. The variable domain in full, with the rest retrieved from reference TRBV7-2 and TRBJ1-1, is GAGVSQSPSNKVTEKGKDVELRCDPISGHTALYWYRQSLGQGLEFLIYFQGNSAPDKSGLPSDRFSAERTGGSVSTLTIQRTQQEDSAVYLCASSAVGRNTEAFFGQGTRLTVV.

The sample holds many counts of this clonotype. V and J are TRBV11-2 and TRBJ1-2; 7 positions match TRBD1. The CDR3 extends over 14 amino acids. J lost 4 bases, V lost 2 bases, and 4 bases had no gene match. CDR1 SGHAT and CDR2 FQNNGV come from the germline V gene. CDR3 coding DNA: TGTGCCAGCAGCTTATCGACAGGGTCCTATGGCTACACCTTC. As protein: CASSLSTGSYGYTF.

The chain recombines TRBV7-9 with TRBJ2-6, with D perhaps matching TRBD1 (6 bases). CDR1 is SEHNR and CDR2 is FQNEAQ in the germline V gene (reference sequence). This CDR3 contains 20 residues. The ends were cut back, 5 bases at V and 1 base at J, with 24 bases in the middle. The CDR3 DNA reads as TGTGCCAGCAGCCTCTGGACAGTCTCCGCAAAAGTTTCTGGGGCCAACGTCCTGACTTTC. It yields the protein CASSLWTVSAKVSGANVLTF.

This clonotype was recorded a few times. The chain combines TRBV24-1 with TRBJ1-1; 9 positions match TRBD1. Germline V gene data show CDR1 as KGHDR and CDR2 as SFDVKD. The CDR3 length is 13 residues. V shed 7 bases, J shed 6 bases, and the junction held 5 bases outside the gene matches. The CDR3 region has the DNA TGTGCCACCAGCAGGACAGGGGTCTCTGAAGCTTTCTTT. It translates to CATSRTGVSEAFF.

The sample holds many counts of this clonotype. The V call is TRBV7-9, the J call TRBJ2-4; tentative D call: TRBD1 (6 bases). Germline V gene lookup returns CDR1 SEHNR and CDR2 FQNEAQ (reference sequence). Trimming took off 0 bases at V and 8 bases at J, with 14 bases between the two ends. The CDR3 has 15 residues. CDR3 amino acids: CASSLAPRGLDIQYF. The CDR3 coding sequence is TGTGCCAGCAGCTTAGCGCCCAGGGGCTTGGACATTCAGTACTTC.

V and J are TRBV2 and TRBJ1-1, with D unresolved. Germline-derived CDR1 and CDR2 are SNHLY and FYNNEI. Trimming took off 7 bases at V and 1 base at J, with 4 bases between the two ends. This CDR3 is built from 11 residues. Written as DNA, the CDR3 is TGTGCCAGCACACCGAACACTGAAGCTTTCTTT. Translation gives CASTPNTEAFF.

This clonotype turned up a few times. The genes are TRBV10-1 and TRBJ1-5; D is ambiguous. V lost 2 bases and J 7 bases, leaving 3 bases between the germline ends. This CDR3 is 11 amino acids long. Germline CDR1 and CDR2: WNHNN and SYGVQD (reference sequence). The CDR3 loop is CASSEGQPQHF. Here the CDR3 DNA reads TGCGCCAGCAGTGAGGGCCAGCCCCAGCATTTT.

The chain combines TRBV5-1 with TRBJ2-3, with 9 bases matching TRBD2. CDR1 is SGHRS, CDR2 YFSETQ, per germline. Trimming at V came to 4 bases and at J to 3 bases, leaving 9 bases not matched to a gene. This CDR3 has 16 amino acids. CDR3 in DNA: TGCGCCAGCAGCCCGTCCGCGAGCGGGAGGACAGATACGCAGTATTTT. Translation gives CASSPSASGRTDTQYF.

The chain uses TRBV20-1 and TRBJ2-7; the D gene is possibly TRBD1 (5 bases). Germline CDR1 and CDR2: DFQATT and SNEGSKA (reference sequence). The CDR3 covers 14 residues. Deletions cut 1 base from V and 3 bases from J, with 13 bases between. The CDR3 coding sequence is TGCAGTGCTAGAGGCCAGCTGGGGCTCTACGAGCAGTACGTC. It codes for CSARGQLGLYEQYV.

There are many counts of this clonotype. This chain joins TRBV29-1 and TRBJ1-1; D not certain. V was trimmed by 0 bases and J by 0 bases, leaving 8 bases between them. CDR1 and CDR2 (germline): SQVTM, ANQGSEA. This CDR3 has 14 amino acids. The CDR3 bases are TGCAGCGTTGAAGACGACGGCATGAACACTGAAGCTTTCTTT. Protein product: CSVEDDGMNTEAFF.

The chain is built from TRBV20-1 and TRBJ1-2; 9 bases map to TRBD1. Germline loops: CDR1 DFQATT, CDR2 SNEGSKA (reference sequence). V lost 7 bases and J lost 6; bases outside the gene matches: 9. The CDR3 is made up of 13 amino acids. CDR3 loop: CSGRDRGIHGYTF. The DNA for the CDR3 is TGCAGTGGACGCGACAGGGGGATACATGGCTACACCTTC.

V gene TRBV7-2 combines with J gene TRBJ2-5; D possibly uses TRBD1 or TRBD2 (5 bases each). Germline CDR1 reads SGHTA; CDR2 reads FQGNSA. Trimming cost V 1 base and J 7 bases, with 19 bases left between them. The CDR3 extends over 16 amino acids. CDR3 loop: CASSLDGGSGAGTQYF. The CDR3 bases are TGTGCCAGCAGCTTAGATGGTGGTTCCGGGGCAGGGACCCAGTACTTC.

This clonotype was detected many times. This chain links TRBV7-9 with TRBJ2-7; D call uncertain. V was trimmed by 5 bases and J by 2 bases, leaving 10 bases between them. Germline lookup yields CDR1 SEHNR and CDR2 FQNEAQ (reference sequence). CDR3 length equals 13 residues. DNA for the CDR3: TGTGCCAGCAGCCCCTCATCCCCCTACGAGCAGTACTTC. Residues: CASSPSSPYEQYF.

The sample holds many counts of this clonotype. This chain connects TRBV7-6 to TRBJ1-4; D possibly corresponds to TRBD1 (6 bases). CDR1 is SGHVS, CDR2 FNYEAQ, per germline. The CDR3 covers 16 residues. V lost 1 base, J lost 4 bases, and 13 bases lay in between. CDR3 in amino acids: CASSLGGLYLNEKLFF. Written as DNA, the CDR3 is TGTGCCAGCAGCTTAGGGGGGCTCTATCTTAATGAAAAACTGTTTTTT.

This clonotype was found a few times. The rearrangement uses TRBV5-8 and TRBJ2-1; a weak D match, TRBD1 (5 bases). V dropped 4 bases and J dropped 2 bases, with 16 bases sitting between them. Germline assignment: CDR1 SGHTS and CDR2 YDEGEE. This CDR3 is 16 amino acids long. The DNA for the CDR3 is TGTGCCAGCAGCGCCTTCGCAGGGTCCACCTACAATGAGCAGTTCTTC. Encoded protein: CASSAFAGSTYNEQFF.

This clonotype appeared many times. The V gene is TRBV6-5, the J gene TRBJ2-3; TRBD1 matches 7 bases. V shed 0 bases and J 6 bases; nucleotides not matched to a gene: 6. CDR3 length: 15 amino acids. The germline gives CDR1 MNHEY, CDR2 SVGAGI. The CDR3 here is CASSYSGQLSDTQYF. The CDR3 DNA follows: TGTGCCAGCAGTTACTCGGGACAGCTAAGCGATACGCAGTATTTT.

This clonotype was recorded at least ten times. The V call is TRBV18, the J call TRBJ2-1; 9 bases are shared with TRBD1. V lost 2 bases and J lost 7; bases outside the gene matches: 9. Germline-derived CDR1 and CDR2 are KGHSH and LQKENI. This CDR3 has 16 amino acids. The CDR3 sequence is CASSPNRGQGANEQFF. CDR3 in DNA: TGTGCCAGCTCACCAAACAGGGGGCAAGGGGCGAATGAGCAGTTCTTC.